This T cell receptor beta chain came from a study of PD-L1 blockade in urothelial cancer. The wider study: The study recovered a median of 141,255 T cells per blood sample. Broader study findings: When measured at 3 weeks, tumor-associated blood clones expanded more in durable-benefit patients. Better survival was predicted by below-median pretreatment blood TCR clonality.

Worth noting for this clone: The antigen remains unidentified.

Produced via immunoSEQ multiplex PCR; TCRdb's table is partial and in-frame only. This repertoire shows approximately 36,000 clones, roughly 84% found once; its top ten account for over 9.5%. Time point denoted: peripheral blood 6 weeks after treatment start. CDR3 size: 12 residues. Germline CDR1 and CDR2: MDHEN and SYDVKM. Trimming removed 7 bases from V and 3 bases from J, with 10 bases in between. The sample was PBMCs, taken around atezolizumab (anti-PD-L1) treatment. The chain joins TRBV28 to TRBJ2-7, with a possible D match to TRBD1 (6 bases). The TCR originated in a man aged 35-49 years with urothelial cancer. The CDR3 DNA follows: TGTGCCAGCACCCAGGACAGCTACGAGCAGTACTTC. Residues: CASTQDSYEQYF.